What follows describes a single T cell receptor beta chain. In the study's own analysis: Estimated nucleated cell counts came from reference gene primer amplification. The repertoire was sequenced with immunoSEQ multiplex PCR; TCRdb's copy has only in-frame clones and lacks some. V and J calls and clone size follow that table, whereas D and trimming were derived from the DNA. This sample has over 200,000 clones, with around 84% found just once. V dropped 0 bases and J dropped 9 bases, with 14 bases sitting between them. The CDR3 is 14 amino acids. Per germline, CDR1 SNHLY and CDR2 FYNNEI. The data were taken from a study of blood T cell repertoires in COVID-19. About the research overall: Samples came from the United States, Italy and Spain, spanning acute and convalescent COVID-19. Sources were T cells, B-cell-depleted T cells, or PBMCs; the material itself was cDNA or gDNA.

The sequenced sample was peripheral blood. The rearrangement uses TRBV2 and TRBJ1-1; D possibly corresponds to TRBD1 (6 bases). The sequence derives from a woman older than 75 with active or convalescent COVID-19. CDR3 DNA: TGTGCCAGCAGTGAAGCGTTTAGGGGGGGGCAAGCTTTCTTT. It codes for CASSEAFRGGQAFF.